This T cell receptor beta chain was identified during a study of neurological immune-mediated disorders. Study-level background: Of the 35 or so patients who had multiple sclerosis, about 30 had the relapsing-remitting form and 3 had the secondary progressive form. Whole-study results and caveats: Subjects shared no identical expanded-clone CDR3 amino acid sequences, suggesting private TCR-beta repertoires in all groups.

This CDR3 contains 15 residues. Trimming left V 4 bases short and J 1 base short, with 14 bases between. Germline values: CDR1 SGHRS, CDR2 YFSETQ. The cDNA was produced through 5'RACE with 10-nucleotide random UMIs. TCRdb re-derived calls from the 5' RACE reads in MiXCR, one entry per CDR3 protein. This sample has approximately 84,000 distinct CDR3 sequences, with 4.3% found just once. Indicated time point: longitudinal time-point 3. It was from 2 million PBMCs stored at -80 C that the unsorted libraries were obtained. Sample share makes this clonotype medium-sized. Its antigen is unknown. The receptor comes from a woman aged 55-69 years with multiple sclerosis. Source material: PBMCs. V and J are TRBV5-1 and TRBJ1-1; tentatively, D is TRBD1 (5 bases). As DNA, the CDR3 is TGCGCCAGCAGCCGCCGGGACCAAAAGAACACTGAAGCTTTCTTT. Its protein is CASSRRDQKNTEAFF.